This TCR beta chain is from a study of post-analysis software for immune sequencing data. Study outcomes and limitations: Among 5 or 6 TRBV segments more frequent in patients than controls were TRBV5-6, TRBV5-1 and TRBV20-1.

With respect to this clonotype: Its target is unknown.

The CDR3 consists of 13 residues. V lost 7 bases and J lost 1, with 7 bases in between. CDR1 is WNHNN and CDR2 is SYGVQD in the germline V gene (reference sequence). Prepared libraries of TCR beta cDNA carried unique molecular identifiers. Out of about 0.95 to 10 million T cells, roughly 0.5 million cDNA molecules were generated. TCRdb itself ran the PCR reads through MiXCR, one entry per CDR3 protein. The table shows about 570,000 distinct CDR3 sequences, with approximately 31% occurring only once. This sequence joins TRBV10-1 and TRBJ2-2; tentatively, D is TRBD2 (5 bases). The source of this sequence is a girl aged 2 to 17 with multiple sclerosis. The material sequenced was blood. CDR3 region: CASMGENTGELFF. The CDR3 DNA follows: TGCGCCAGCATGGGAGAGAACACCGGGGAGCTGTTTTTT.